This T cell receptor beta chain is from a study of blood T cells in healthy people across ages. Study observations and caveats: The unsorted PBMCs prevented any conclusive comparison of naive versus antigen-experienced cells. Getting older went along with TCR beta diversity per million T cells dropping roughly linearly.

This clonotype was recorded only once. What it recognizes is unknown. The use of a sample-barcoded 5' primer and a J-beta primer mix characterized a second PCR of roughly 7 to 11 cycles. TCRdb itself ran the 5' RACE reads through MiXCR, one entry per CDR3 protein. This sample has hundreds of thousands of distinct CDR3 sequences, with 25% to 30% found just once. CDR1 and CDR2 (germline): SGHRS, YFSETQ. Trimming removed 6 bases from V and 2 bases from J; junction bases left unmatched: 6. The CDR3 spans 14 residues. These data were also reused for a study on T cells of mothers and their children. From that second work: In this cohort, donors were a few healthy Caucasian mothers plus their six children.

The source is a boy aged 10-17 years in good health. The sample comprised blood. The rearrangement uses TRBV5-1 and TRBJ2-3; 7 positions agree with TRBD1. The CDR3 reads CASKTGPTTDTQYF. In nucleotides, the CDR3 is TGCGCCAGCAAGACAGGGCCGACCACAGATACGCAGTATTTT.